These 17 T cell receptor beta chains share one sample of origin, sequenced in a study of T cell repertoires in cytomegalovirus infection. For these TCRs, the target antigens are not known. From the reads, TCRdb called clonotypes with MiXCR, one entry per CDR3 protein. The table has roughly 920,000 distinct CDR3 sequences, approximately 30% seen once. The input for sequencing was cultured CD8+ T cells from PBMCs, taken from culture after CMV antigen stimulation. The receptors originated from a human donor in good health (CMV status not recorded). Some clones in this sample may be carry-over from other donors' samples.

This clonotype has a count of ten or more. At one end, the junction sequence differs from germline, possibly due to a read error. The CDR3, as DNA: TGTGCCAGCAGCACCAAGACTAGGAACAGCGGGGAGCTGTTTTTT. It specifies CASSTKTRNSGELFF. The V call is TRBV7-6, the J call TRBJ2-2; weak D call: TRBD2 (6 bases). The CDR3 loop spans 15 amino acids. From germline, CDR1 is SGHVS and CDR2 FNYEAQ. The variable domain in full, with the rest retrieved from reference TRBV7-6 and TRBJ2-2, is GAGVSQSPRYKVTKRGQDVALRCDPISGHVSLYWYRQALGQGPEFLTYFNYEAQQDKSGLPNDRFSAERPEGSISTLTIQRTEQRDSAMYRCASSTKTRNSGELFFGEGSRLTVL.

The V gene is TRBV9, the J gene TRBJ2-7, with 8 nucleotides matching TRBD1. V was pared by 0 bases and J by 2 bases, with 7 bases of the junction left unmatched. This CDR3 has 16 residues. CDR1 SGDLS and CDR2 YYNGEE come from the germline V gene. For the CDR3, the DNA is TGTGCCAGCAGCGTAGATGCCCCGGACAGGGCCTACGAGCAGTACGTC. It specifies CASSVDAPDRAYEQYV.

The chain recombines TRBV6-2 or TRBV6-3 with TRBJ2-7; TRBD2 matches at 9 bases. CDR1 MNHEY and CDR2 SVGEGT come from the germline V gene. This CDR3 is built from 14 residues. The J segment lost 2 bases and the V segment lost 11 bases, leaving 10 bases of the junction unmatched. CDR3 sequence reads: CAAAAGGAPYEQYV. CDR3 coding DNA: TGTGCCGCGGCCGCGGGAGGGGCCCCCTACGAGCAGTACGTC.

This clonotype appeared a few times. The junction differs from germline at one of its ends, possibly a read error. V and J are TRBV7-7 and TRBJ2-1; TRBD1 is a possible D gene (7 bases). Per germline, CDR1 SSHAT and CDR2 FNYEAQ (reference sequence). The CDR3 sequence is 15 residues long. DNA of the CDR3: TGTGCTAGCAGCTTGGGGGGACAGACCTACAATGAGCAGTTCTTC. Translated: CASSLGGQTYNEQFF.

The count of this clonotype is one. The CDR3 is CSAAGPPVDGYTF. The CDR3, as DNA: TGCAGCGCCGCCGGACCCCCGGTGGACGGCTACACCTTC. This chain uses TRBV29-1 with TRBJ1-2; no firm D call. V lost 7 bases and J 8 bases, leaving 20 bases between the germline ends. The CDR3 length is 13 residues. Germline CDR1 is SQVTM and CDR2 is ANQGSEA.

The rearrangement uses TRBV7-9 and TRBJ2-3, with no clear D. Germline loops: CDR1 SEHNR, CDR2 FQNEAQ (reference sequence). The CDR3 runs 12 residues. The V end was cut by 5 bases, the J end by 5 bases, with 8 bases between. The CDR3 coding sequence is TGTGCCAGCAGCGAGATTAGAGATACGCAGTATTTT. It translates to CASSEIRDTQYF.

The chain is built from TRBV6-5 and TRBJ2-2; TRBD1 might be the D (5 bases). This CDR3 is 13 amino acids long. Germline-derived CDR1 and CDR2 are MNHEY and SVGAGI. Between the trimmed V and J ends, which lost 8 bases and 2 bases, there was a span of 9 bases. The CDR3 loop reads CASGDRNTGELFF. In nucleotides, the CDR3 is TGTGCCAGCGGTGACAGAAACACCGGGGAGCTGTTTTTT.

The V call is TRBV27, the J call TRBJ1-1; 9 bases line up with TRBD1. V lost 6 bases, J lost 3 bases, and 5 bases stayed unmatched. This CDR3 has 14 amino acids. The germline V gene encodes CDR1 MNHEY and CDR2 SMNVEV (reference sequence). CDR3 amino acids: CASSTGTGHTEAFF. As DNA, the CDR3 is TGTGCCAGCAGCACCGGGACAGGGCACACTGAAGCTTTCTTT.

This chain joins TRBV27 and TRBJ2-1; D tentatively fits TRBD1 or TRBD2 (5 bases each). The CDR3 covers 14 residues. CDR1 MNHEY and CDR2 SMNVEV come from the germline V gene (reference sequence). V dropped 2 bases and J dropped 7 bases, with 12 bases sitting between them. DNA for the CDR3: TGTGCCAGCAGTTTACGGGGCGGCATTAATGAGCAGTTCTTC. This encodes CASSLRGGINEQFF.

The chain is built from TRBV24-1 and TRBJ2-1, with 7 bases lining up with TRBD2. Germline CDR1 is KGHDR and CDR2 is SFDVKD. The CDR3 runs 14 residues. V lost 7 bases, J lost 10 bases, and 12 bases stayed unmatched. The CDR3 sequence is CATRGAGRAEEQFF. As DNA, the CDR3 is TGTGCCACCAGGGGAGCGGGGAGAGCAGAAGAGCAGTTCTTC.

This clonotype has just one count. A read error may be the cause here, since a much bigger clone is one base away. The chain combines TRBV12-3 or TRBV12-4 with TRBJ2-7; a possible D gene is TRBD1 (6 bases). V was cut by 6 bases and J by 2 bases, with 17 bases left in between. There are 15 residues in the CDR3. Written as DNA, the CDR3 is TGTGCCAGCAGCACCGGGACAACAATTCCCTACGAGCAGTACTTC. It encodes CASSTGTTIPYEQYF.

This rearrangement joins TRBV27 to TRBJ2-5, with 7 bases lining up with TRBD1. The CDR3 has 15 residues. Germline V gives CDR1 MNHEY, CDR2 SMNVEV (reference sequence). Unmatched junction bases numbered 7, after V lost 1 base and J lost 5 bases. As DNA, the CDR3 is TGTGCCAGCAGTTTATTTGGGCAGGGGGACGAGACCCAGTACTTC. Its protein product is CASSLFGQGDETQYF.

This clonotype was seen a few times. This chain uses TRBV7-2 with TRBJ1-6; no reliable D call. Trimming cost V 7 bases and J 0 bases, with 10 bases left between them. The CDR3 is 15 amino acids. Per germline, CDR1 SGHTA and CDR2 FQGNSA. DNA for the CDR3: TGTGCCAGCACCAGACTGGACTCCTATAATTCACCCCTCCACTTT. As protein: CASTRLDSYNSPLHF.

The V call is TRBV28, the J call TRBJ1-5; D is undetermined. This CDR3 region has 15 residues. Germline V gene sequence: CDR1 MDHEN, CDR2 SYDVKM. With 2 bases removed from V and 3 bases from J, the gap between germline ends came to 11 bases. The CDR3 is CASSLGEPLNQPQHF. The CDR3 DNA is TGTGCCAGCAGTTTAGGGGAACCCCTCAATCAGCCCCAGCATTTT.

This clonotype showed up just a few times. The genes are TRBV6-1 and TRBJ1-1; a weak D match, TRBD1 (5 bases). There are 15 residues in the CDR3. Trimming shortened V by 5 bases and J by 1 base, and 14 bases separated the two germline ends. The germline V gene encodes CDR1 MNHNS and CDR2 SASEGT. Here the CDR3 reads CASSYGASGNTEAFF. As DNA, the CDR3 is TGTGCCAGCAGTTACGGGGCATCAGGGAACACTGAAGCTTTCTTT.

The CDR3 DNA reads TGTGCCAGCAGTCTCAAGAGACTAATGGGCGGCTACACCTTC. This translates into CASSLKRLMGGYTF. The V gene is TRBV12-3 or TRBV12-4, the J gene TRBJ1-2, with D hard to call. V lost 5 bases and J 8 bases, leaving 18 bases between the germline ends. The CDR3 totals 14 residues.

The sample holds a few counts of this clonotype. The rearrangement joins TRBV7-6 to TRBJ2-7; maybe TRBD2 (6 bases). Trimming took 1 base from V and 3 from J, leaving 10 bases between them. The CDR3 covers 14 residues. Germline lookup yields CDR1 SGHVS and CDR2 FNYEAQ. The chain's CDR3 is CASSLGGDGYEQYF. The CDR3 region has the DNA TGTGCCAGCAGCTTAGGGGGGGACGGCTACGAGCAGTACTTC.